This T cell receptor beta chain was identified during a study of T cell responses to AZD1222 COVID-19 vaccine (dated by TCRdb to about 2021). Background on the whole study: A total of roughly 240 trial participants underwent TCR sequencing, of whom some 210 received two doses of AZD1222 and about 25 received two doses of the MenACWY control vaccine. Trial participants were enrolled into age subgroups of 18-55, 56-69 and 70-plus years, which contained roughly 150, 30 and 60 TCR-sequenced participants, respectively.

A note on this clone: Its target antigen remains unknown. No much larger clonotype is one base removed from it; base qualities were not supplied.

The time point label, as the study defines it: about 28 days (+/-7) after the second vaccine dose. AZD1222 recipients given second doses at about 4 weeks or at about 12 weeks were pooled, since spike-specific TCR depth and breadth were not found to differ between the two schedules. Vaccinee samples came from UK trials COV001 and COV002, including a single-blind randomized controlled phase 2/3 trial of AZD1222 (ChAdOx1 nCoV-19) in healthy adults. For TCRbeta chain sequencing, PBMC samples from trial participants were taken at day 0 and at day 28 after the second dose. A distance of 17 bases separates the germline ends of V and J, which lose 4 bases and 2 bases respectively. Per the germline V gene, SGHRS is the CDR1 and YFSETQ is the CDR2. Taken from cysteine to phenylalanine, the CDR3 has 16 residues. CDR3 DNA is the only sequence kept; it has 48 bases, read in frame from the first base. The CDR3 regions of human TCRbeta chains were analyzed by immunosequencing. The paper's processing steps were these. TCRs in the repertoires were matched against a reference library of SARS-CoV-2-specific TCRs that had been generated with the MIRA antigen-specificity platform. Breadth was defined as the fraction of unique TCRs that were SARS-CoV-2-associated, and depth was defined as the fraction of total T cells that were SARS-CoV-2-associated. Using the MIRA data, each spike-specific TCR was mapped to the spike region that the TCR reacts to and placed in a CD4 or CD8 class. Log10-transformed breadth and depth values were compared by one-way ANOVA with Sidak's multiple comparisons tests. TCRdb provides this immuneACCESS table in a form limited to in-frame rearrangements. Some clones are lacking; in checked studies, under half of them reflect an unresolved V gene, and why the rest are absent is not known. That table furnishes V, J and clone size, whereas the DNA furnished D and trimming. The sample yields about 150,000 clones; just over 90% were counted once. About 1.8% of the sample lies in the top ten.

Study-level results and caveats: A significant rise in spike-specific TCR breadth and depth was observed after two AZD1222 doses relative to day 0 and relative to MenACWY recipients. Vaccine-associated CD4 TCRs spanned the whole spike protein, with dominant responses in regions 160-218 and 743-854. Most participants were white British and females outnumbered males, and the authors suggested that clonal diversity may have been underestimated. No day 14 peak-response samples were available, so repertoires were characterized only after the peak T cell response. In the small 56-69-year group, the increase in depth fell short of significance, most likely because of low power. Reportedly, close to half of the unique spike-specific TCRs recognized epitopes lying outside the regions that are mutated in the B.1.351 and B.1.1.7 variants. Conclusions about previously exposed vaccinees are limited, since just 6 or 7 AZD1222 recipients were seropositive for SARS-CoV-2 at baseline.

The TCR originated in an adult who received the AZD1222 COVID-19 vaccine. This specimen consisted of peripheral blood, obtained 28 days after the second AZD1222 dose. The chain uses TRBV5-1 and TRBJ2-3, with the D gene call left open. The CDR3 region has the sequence CASSLGARTDTDTQYF. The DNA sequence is TGCGCCAGCAGCCTTGGAGCGCGAACCGACACAGATACGCAGTATTTT.